The 5 T cell receptor beta chains reported below all come from one sample, sequenced in a study of technical replicates of blood from a handful of donors. Using immunoSEQ multiplex PCR, the repertoire was profiled, and TCRdb retains in-frame clones only, with some absent. This sample carries about 60,000 clones, around 90% of them seen once, and the ten largest clones take under 6.5%. Sample: PBMCs. Every receptor here comes from a human donor in good health. Some clones in this sample may be carry-over from other donors' samples.

The rearrangement links TRBV5-8 to TRBJ1-4, with 9 bases fitting TRBD1. The V gene end was trimmed by 2 bases and the J gene end by 8 bases; junction bases not matched to a gene: 4. CDR1 is SGHTS and CDR2 is YDEGEE in the germline V gene. The CDR3 runs 14 residues. The CDR3 DNA follows: TGTGCCAGCAGCTTCACAGGGGGCGAGGAAAAACTGTTTTTT. Translated: CASSFTGGEEKLFF.

This rearrangement joins TRBV27 to TRBJ2-7; 10 bases agree with TRBD1. Germline V CDR1 and CDR2: MNHEY, SMNVEV (reference sequence). V lost 8 bases to trimming and J lost 6 bases; unmatched junction nucleotides: 10. CDR3 length equals 14 residues. This CDR3 reads CASGRPGQGSEQYF. The CDR3 coding sequence is TGTGCCAGCGGGCGACCGGGACAGGGGTCCGAGCAGTACTTC.

The CDR3 DNA sequence: TGTGCCATCAGTGAGTCAGTCCAGTCCTACAATGAGCAGTTCTTC. Protein sequence: CAISESVQSYNEQFF. This chain uses TRBV10-3 with TRBJ2-1; D is unresolved. The germline CDR1 and CDR2 sequences are ENHRY and SYGVKD. V was cut by 0 bases and J by 1 base, with 7 bases left in between. The CDR3 is 15 amino acids.

This sequence joins TRBV9 and TRBJ2-5, with D unclear. Germline CDR1 is SGDLS and CDR2 is YYNGEE. The V end lost 0 bases, the J end lost 2 bases, and 8 bases lay between the germline ends. There are 14 residues in the CDR3. The CDR3 coding sequence is TGTGCCAGCAGCGTAGGTGCTATGCAAGAGACCCAGTACTTC. Translation gives CASSVGAMQETQYF.

The chain joins TRBV11-2 to TRBJ1-6; D unclear. Germline lookup yields CDR1 SGHAT and CDR2 FQNNGV. V lost 4 bases to trimming and J lost 8 bases, with 12 bases between them. This CDR3 has 14 amino acids. In DNA, the CDR3 is TGTGCCAGCAGCTGGGCGGGGTTAGATTCACCCCTCCACTTT. Residues: CASSWAGLDSPLHF.